This T cell receptor (beta chain) originates from a study of Ad26.COV2.S vaccination and SARS-CoV-2 variants. As for treatment: some 20 received Ad26.COV2.S at low or high dose, single or two shots; a few received placebo; per-sample allocation not given. Specimen acquisition occurred on day 63 following the initial vaccine or placebo injection. Data came from immunoSEQ multiplex PCR; TCRdb stores just in-frame clones and leaves some out. The data hold about 480,000 clones, with roughly 87% observed a single time. The germline V and J ends were trimmed by 2 bases and 10 bases, with 18 bases remaining between them. Germline assignment: CDR1 GTSNPN and CDR2 SVGIG (reference sequence). There are 14 residues in the CDR3.

This clonotype was sampled from a person between 18 and 65 years old who received the Ad26.COV2.S COVID-19 vaccine or a placebo. This sequence joins TRBV30 and TRBJ2-4; D is perhaps TRBD2 (5 bases). Sequenced here: peripheral blood, sampled in a trial of Ad26.COV2.S vaccine versus placebo. This CDR3 is CAWSQLSLGGIQYF. The CDR3 coding sequence is TGTGCCTGGAGTCAGCTTAGTCTAGGAGGTATTCAGTACTTC.